This T cell receptor (beta chain) was retrieved from a study of technical replicates of blood from a few donors. CDR3 length equals 15 residues. J gave up 3 bases and V 0 bases, and 2 bases lay outside the gene matches. Looked up from germline, CDR1 is MNHNY and CDR2 is SVGAGI (reference sequence). Measured with immunoSEQ multiplex PCR; TCRdb has only the in-frame clones, and not every one. This table has fewer than 95,000 clones, over 85% appearing once. This receptor was obtained from a human donor in good health. V usage is TRBV6-6 and J usage is TRBJ1-5; TRBD1 matches 7 bases. Source material: T cells isolated from PBMCs. The CDR3 DNA is TGTGCCAGCAGTTACTCAGGACAGGACAATCAGCCCCAGCATTTT. It yields the protein CASSYSGQDNQPQHF.